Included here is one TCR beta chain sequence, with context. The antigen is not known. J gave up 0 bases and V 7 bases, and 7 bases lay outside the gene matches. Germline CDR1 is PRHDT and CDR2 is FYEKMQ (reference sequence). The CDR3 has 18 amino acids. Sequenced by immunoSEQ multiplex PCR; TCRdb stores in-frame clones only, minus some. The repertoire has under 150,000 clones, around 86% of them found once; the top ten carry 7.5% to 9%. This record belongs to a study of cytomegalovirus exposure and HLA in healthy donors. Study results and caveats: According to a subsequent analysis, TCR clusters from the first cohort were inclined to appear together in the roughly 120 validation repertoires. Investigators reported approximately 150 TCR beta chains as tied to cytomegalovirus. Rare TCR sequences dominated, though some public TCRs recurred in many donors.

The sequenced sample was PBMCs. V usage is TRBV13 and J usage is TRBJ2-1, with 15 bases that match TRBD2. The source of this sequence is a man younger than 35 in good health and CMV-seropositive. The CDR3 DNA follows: TGTGCCAGCACCGCCGGGACTAGCGGGGGGAGCTCCTACAATGAGCAGTTCTTC. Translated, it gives CASTAGTSGGSSYNEQFF. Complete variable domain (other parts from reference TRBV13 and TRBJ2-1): AAGVIQSPRHLIKEKRETATLKCYPIPRHDTVYWYQQGPGQDPQFLISFYEKMQSDKGSIPDRFSAQQFSDYHSELNMSSLELGDSALYFCASTAGTSGGSSYNEQFFGPGTRLTVL.